What follows are 16 T cell receptor beta chains derived from one specimen sequenced in a study of spatial heterogeneity in lung cancer. TCRdb re-derived calls from the 5' RACE reads in MiXCR, one entry per CDR3 protein. The table includes about 38,000 distinct CDR3 sequences, over 6.5% detected once. The time point denotes: blood at routine non-recurrence follow-up after resection. Material: PBMCs, obtained at follow-up. All receptors derive from a male donor with early-stage non-small cell lung cancer.

The chain employs TRBV6-2 or TRBV6-3 and TRBJ2-1, with D perhaps TRBD1 (6 bases). This CDR3 has 12 amino acids. Germline V gives CDR1 MNHEY, CDR2 SVGEGT. V lost 6 bases and J lost 8, with 11 bases in between. The CDR3 sequence: CASSTNRDEQFF. Written as DNA, the CDR3 is TGTGCCAGCAGCACCAACAGGGATGAGCAGTTCTTC.

This clonotype was recorded many times. The chain uses TRBV12-3 or TRBV12-4 and TRBJ2-1; no clear D gene. This CDR3 has 14 residues. V dropped 7 bases and J dropped 5 bases, with 15 bases sitting between them. CDR3 sequence: CASNQYGENNEQFF. The DNA of the CDR3 is TGTGCCAGCAATCAATATGGGGAAAACAATGAGCAGTTCTTC.

This clonotype was observed a few times. The chain combines TRBV20-1 with TRBJ1-5; 9 bases agree with TRBD1. Germline V gene sequence: CDR1 DFQATT, CDR2 SNEGSKA (reference sequence). CDR3 length: 15 residues. J gave up 1 base and V 1 base, and 2 bases lay outside the gene matches. The CDR3 spells CSARVGTGSNQPQHF. CDR3 bases: TGCAGTGCTAGAGTCGGGACAGGGAGCAATCAGCCCCAGCATTTT.

This rearrangement joins TRBV4-1 to TRBJ2-5, with a possible D match to TRBD2 (6 bases). V was cut by 3 bases and J by 1 base, with 6 bases left in between. This CDR3 contains 13 residues. Germline V gene data show CDR1 as MGHRA and CDR2 as YSYEKL. The CDR3 sequence is CASSHGGQETQYF. The CDR3 DNA reads TGCGCCAGCAGCCACGGGGGCCAAGAGACCCAGTACTTC.

The CDR3 nucleotides are TGCAGCGTAACCGGGACGGCCTATGGCTACACCTTC. This codes for CSVTGTAYGYTF. The rearrangement joins TRBV29-1 to TRBJ1-2; the D gene is possibly TRBD1 (5 bases). The CDR3 covers 12 residues. Trimming cost V 6 bases and J 4 bases, with 12 bases left between them. Per the germline V gene, CDR1 is SQVTM and CDR2 is ANQGSEA.

This clonotype was observed at least ten times. The gene calls are TRBV7-6 and TRBJ2-7, with 8 bases lining up with TRBD2. With 3 bases clipped from V and 5 bases from J, the junction kept 9 bases outside the gene matches. Looked up from germline, CDR1 is SGHVS and CDR2 is FNYEAQ. This CDR3 has 15 residues. DNA of the CDR3: TGTGCCAGCAGCTTTTCTGGCGGGGGGACCAACGAGCAGTACTTC. It translates to CASSFSGGGTNEQYF.

In regard to this clonotype: The germline gene is not matched at one end of the junction; a read error may be the cause. The chain has TRBV27 and TRBJ2-7; D is uncertain. The germline CDR1 and CDR2 sequences are MNHEY and SMNVEV (reference sequence). The CDR3 totals 13 residues. The CDR3: CTSSFGTPYEQYF. CDR3 nucleotides: TGTACCAGCAGTTTTGGCACACCCTACGAGCAGTACTTC.

This clonotype was seen at least ten times. The CDR3 DNA reads TGTGCCAGCAGCCAAGGGGGAGGTATGAACACTGAAGCTTTCTTT. It yields the protein CASSQGGGMNTEAFF. This chain connects TRBV7-3 to TRBJ1-1, with D perhaps matching TRBD1 (6 bases). V lost 5 bases and J lost 0, with 13 bases in between. Germline CDR1 reads SGHTA; CDR2 reads FQGTGA. The CDR3 is made up of 15 amino acids.

In this sample, this clonotype turned up many times. This chain uses TRBV19 with TRBJ1-5, with 9 bases fitting TRBD1. This CDR3 comprises 16 residues. Germline trimming cut 5 bases from V and 2 bases from J; bases unmatched to any gene: 7. Germline-derived CDR1 and CDR2 are LNHDA and SQIVND (reference sequence). CDR3 sequence reads: CASSPWTGDGNQPQHF. The CDR3, as DNA: TGTGCCAGTAGTCCCTGGACAGGGGACGGCAATCAGCCCCAGCATTTT. The full variable domain, its missing parts supplied by reference TRBV19 and TRBJ1-5, is DGGITQSPKYLFRKEGQNVTLSCEQNLNHDAMYWYRQDPGQGLRLIYYSQIVNDFQKGDIAEGYSVSREKKESFPLTVTSAQKNPTAFYLCASSPWTGDGNQPQHFGDGTRLSIL.

This clonotype was counted ten times or more. The V call is TRBV9, the J call TRBJ2-7, with D perhaps matching TRBD2 (5 bases). Germline V gene lookup returns CDR1 SGDLS and CDR2 YYNGEE. V was shortened by 0 bases and J by 3 bases, with 7 bases between the two germline ends. CDR3 size: 13 residues. The CDR3 sequence: CASSVAGNYEQYF. For the CDR3, the DNA is TGTGCCAGCAGCGTAGCGGGGAACTACGAGCAGTACTTC.

This chain connects TRBV29-1 to TRBJ2-7; D may be TRBD2 (5 bases). V lost 0 bases, J lost 5 bases, and 11 bases lay in between. Germline V CDR1 and CDR2: SQVTM, ANQGSEA. The CDR3 is 13 residues long. The CDR3 DNA reads TGCAGCGTTGAAGAGGGTCAGACTAACGAGCAGTACTTC. This sequence encodes CSVEEGQTNEQYF.

This clonotype was observed at least ten times. The chain carries TRBV6-5 and TRBJ2-2, with D perhaps TRBD2 (5 bases). In germline, CDR1 is MNHEY, CDR2 SVGAGI. This CDR3 region has 15 residues. Trimming cost V 10 bases and J 2 bases, with 17 bases left between them. The CDR3 coding sequence is TGTGCCACAAATCCTGACGGGGTCAACACCGGGGAGCTGTTTTTT. Encoded protein: CATNPDGVNTGELFF.

This clonotype was recorded at least ten times. This chain joins TRBV3-1 and TRBJ2-7; D may be TRBD2 (6 bases). This CDR3 region has 13 residues. V gave up 4 bases and J gave up 4 bases, with 11 bases separating them. Germline V gene lookup returns CDR1 LGHDT and CDR2 YNNKEL (reference sequence). The CDR3 loop reads CASSPGRGYEQYF. CDR3 nucleotide sequence: TGTGCCAGCAGCCCCGGGAGAGGATACGAGCAGTACTTC.

This clonotype was counted ten times or more. This chain connects TRBV7-3 to TRBJ2-7; D is unclear. Germline CDR1 SGHTA, CDR2 FQGTGA. The CDR3 runs 16 residues. The V end lost 5 bases, the J end lost 6 bases, and 23 bases lay between the germline ends. The CDR3 protein is CASSPAALPGPPEQYF. CDR3 in DNA: TGTGCCAGCAGCCCAGCAGCTTTGCCAGGTCCACCCGAGCAGTACTTC.

This clonotype was seen ten or more times. The chain is built from TRBV3-1 and TRBJ2-3, with 7 bases aligning to TRBD1. J was trimmed by 3 bases and V by 5 bases; bases with no gene match: 11. The CDR3 contains 16 residues. CDR1 is LGHDT and CDR2 is YNNKEL in the germline V gene (reference sequence). The CDR3 spells CASSSSQGTETDTQYF. CDR3 nucleotides: TGTGCCAGCAGCTCCAGCCAGGGGACAGAGACAGATACGCAGTATTTT.

The chain couples TRBV2 to TRBJ1-2, with 9 bases lining up with TRBD1. The CDR3 contains 16 residues. Germline CDR1 SNHLY, CDR2 FYNNEI. V was clipped by 8 bases and J by 4 bases; unmatched bases: 14. The CDR3 DNA reads as TGTGCCAGCTCGGGACCGGGACAGGGAAACTTCTATGGCTACACCTTC. This encodes CASSGPGQGNFYGYTF. The entire variable domain, with the rest obtained from reference TRBV2 and TRBJ1-2, is as follows: EPEVTQTPSHQVTQMGQEVILRCVPISNHLYFYWYRQILGQKVEFLVSFYNNEISEKSEIFDDQFSVERPDGSNFTLKIRSTKLEDSAMYFCASSGPGQGNFYGYTFGSGTRLTVV.